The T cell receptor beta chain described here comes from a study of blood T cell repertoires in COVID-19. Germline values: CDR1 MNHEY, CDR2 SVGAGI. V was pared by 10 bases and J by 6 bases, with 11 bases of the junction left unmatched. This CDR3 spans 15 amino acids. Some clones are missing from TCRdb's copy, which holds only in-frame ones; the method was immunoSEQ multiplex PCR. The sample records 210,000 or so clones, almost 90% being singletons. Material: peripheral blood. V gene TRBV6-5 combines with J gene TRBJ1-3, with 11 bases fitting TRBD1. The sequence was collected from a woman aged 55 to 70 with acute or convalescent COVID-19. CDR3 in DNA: TGTGCCACCTGGAGCTGGACAGGGGGCGAAAACACCATATATTTT. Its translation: CATWSWTGGENTIYF.